This TCR beta chain was sequenced for a study of T cell responses to AZD1222 COVID-19 vaccine. This CDR3 is 15 amino acids long. CDR1 is SGHRS, CDR2 YFSETQ, per germline. Trimming took 1 base from V and 2 from J, leaving 9 bases between them. Details on this clone: The antigen remains unidentified.

Findings and limits, study-wide: Scientists sampled the repertoires only once the peak T cell response had passed. In a largely white British group with more females than males, clonal diversity was possibly underestimated.

The method was immunoSEQ multiplex PCR; TCRdb's version includes in-frame clones alone and lacks a portion of them. Counted here are 150,000 to 200,000 clones, about nine tenths occurring once; the ten biggest clones make up about 4.3%. This sequence originates from an adult who received the MenACWY meningococcal vaccine as a control. The chain couples TRBV5-1 to TRBJ2-2; a weak D match, TRBD1 (5 bases). Material: peripheral blood, obtained 28 days after the second dose of the MenACWY control vaccine. The CDR3 region has the DNA TGCGCCAGCAGCTTGTTCCAGGGTAACACCGGGGAGCTGTTTTTT. Protein: CASSLFQGNTGELFF.